The clone carrying this TCR beta chain was seen once. The CDR3 is 16 amino acids. The germline V gene has CDR1 MDHEN and CDR2 SYDVKM. V was shortened by 5 bases and J by 2 bases, with 16 bases between the two germline ends. Sequenced by immunoSEQ multiplex PCR; TCRdb stores in-frame clones only, minus some. The sample shows over 1.4 million clones, roughly 96% of them seen only once. This sample was included in a study of shared clonotypes between healthy human individuals. Sequencing was carried out using naive CD4+ T cells sorted from blood. Subset indicated: CD45RA+ positively selected. The rearrangement joins TRBV28 to TRBJ1-5; maybe TRBD1 (6 bases). This receptor was taken from a man in his thirties or forties in good health. The CDR3 DNA reads TGTGCCAGCAGTATTCATCAGGGGCGCGGCAATCAGCCCCAGCATTTT. It encodes CASSIHQGRGNQPQHF.